The source of this T cell receptor (beta chain) is a study of T cell repertoires in cytomegalovirus infection. General study results and limits: What dominated the ex vivo response were HLA-C-restricted CMV-specific TCR beta clonotypes.

This clonotype was seen only a few times. Its antigen is not known. CDR1 is MNHEY, CDR2 SVGEGT, per germline. With 5 bases removed from V and 0 bases from J, the gap between germline ends came to 14 bases. CDR3 length equals 16 residues. TCRdb analysed the reads with MiXCR anew, one entry per CDR3 protein. There are approximately 180,000 distinct CDR3 sequences in the sample; roughly 9% occur only once, and roughly 5% lies in the top ten. This rearrangement joins TRBV6-2 or TRBV6-3 to TRBJ2-4; TRBD2 might be the D (7 bases). This TCR was recovered from a human donor in good health (CMV status not recorded). Some clones in this sample may be carry-over from other donors' samples. The sequenced sample consisted of PBMCs. The CDR3 reads CASSRSGGLAKNIQYF. The CDR3 region has the DNA TGTGCCAGCAGTCGATCCGGGGGGCTAGCCAAAAACATTCAGTACTTC.